These 14 T cell receptor beta chains were sequenced from one sample in a study of blood T cell repertoires in COVID-19. Using immunoSEQ multiplex PCR, the repertoire was profiled, and TCRdb retains in-frame clones only, with some absent. The data hold 95,000 to 150,000 clones, with under 80% observed a single time. Sequencing was performed on peripheral blood. These receptors all come from a man in his sixties or seventies with acute or convalescent COVID-19.

The rearrangement joins TRBV30 to TRBJ2-7; 8 bases align to TRBD2. V gave up 2 bases and J gave up 3 bases; unmatched junction bases: 6. The CDR3 is 14 amino acids. Germline CDR1 is GTSNPN and CDR2 is SVGIG (reference sequence). Here the CDR3 DNA reads TGTGCCTGGAGTAGGCGAACTAGCGGCTACGAGCAGTACTTC. It yields the protein CAWSRRTSGYEQYF.

DNA for the CDR3: TGTGCCAGCAGCGAGGACAGGGGGCAATACAATGAGCAGTTCTTC. It is translated as CASSEDRGQYNEQFF. The rearrangement joins TRBV7-2 to TRBJ2-1, with 11 nucleotides matching TRBD1. From germline, CDR1 is SGHTA and CDR2 FQGNSA. There are 15 residues in the CDR3. V was clipped by 5 bases and J by 4 bases; unmatched bases: 4.

The gene calls are TRBV7-2 and TRBJ1-2, with D possibly being TRBD1 (5 bases). The CDR3 covers 14 residues. The germline CDR1 and CDR2 sequences are SGHTA and FQGNSA. V shed 1 base and J shed 7 bases, with 13 bases lying between them. CDR3 coding DNA: TGTGCCAGCAGCTTAGGATGGGGGGTTTCTGGCTACACCTTC. Translated, it gives CASSLGWGVSGYTF.

The V and J genes are TRBV4-2 and TRBJ1-1; TRBD1 aligns across 8 bases. Germline V gives CDR1 LGHNA, CDR2 YNFKEQ. J was trimmed by 5 bases and V by 4 bases; bases with no gene match: 6. There are 14 residues in the CDR3. CDR3 nucleotide sequence: TGTGCCAGCAGCCGAGCAGGGGGCGGAACTGAAGCTTTCTTT. Amino acid sequence: CASSRAGGGTEAFF.

V is TRBV7-2 and J is TRBJ1-1; D possibly corresponds to TRBD1 (6 bases). Trimming shortened V by 1 base and J by 3 bases, and 12 bases separated the two germline ends. Germline CDR1 reads SGHTA; CDR2 reads FQGNSA. The CDR3 spans 15 residues. CDR3 DNA sequence: TGTGCCAGCAGCTTAGGAGGGCAGGGGTACACTGAAGCTTTCTTT. It specifies CASSLGGQGYTEAFF. The variable domain in full, completed from reference TRBV7-2 and TRBJ1-1, reads GAGVSQSPSNKVTEKGKDVELRCDPISGHTALYWYRQSLGQGLEFLIYFQGNSAPDKSGLPSDRFSAERTGGSVSTLTIQRTQQEDSAVYLCASSLGGQGYTEAFFGQGTRLTVV.

As to this clone: This same CDR3 is encoded by further DNA sequences in the sample. V and J are TRBV7-2 and TRBJ2-7; 10 positions agree with TRBD1. CDR1 SGHTA and CDR2 FQGNSA come from the germline V gene. The CDR3 totals 15 residues. V lost 2 bases and J lost 2; bases outside the gene matches: 3. DNA for the CDR3: TGTGCCAGCAGCTTAATGGGACAGGGGCCCTACGAGCAGTACTTC. Amino acid sequence: CASSLMGQGPYEQYF.

There are a few counts of this clone. The rearrangement joins TRBV30 to TRBJ1-3; TRBD1 might be the D (6 bases). Germline lookup yields CDR1 GTSNPN and CDR2 SVGIG (reference sequence). V gave up 5 bases and J gave up 4 bases, with 12 bases separating them. There are 13 residues in the CDR3. Written as DNA, the CDR3 is TGTGCCTGGGCTGGGACAATCGGAAACACCATATATTTT. This gives the protein CAWAGTIGNTIYF.

The chain combines TRBV9 with TRBJ2-7; D is undetermined. V lost 0 bases to trimming and J lost 2 bases, with 9 bases between them. The length of the CDR3 is 14 residues. Germline CDR1 SGDLS, CDR2 YYNGEE. CDR3 nucleotide sequence: TGTGCCAGCAGCGTAGGAGGTAGCACCTACGAGCAGTACTTC. Translation gives CASSVGGSTYEQYF.

The rearrangement joins TRBV2 to TRBJ1-1, with D possibly TRBD1 on 6 matching bases. Trimming removed 6 bases at V and 10 bases at J, with 18 bases between. Per the germline V gene, CDR1 is SNHLY and CDR2 is FYNNEI. There are 13 residues in the CDR3. The chain's CDR3 is CASSAGTSGVAFF. CDR3 coding DNA: TGTGCCAGCAGCGCCGGGACATCGGGCGTAGCTTTCTTT.

The chain combines TRBV14 with TRBJ1-2; no firm D call. This CDR3 has 13 residues. V lost 4 bases, J lost 4 bases, and 10 bases lay in between. Germline CDR1 is SGHDN and CDR2 is FVKESK. CDR3 coding DNA: TGTGCCAGCAGCCCTGACACTTCCTATGGCTACACCTTC. Translating it yields CASSPDTSYGYTF.

The rearrangement uses TRBV12-3 or TRBV12-4 and TRBJ2-3; no definite D call. Trimming shortened V by 5 bases and J by 6 bases, and 12 bases separated the two germline ends. The CDR3 loop spans 13 amino acids. The CDR3 region is CASSTNSKDTQYF. The CDR3 nucleotides read TGTGCCAGCAGTACGAACTCGAAGGATACGCAGTATTTT.

The genes are TRBV7-8 and TRBJ1-5; D uncertain. CDR1 SGHVS and CDR2 FQNEAQ come from the germline V gene. V dropped 5 bases and J dropped 6 bases, with 20 bases sitting between them. There are 16 residues in the CDR3. For the CDR3, the DNA is TGTGCCAGCAGCCTCTCCCCCTTCTTACAGATTCAGCCCCAGCATTTT. It yields the protein CASSLSPFLQIQPQHF.

The J gene is TRBJ2-7, the V gene TRBV19; 11 bases line up with TRBD2. The CDR3 totals 17 residues. CDR1 is LNHDA and CDR2 is SQIVND in the germline V gene (reference sequence). Trimming removed 3 bases from V and 2 bases from J; junction bases left unmatched: 9. The CDR3 DNA reads as TGTGCCAGTAGTATCTCCTTACTAGCGGGGGACCCCTACGAGCAGTACTTC. Translation: CASSISLLAGDPYEQYF.

The chain links TRBV5-1 to TRBJ1-1, with a possible D match to TRBD1 (6 bases). Germline V gene lookup returns CDR1 SGHRS and CDR2 YFSETQ. Trimming cost V 3 bases and J 4 bases, with 13 bases left between them. The CDR3 loop spans 14 amino acids. CDR3 protein: CASSSQGRGTEAFF. The CDR3 DNA reads as TGCGCCAGCAGCTCACAGGGTCGGGGCACTGAAGCTTTCTTT.